This TCR beta chain originates from a study of graft-versus-host responses after intestinal transplantation. In the study overall: Transplant recipients had multivisceral, liver-intestinal, or isolated intestinal grafts. Study outcomes and limitations: Recipient marrow harbored GvH clones, some of which surfaced first in ileum or blood.

This table comes from immunoSEQ multiplex PCR, and its TCRdb copy is limited to in-frame clones, with some not included. This table has just over 85,000 clones, under 95% appearing once. Concerning this clone itself: Its target is not known.

CDR1 and CDR2 from the germline V gene are LNHDA and SQIVND (reference sequence). This CDR3 contains 13 residues. Trimming took off 4 bases at V and 4 bases at J, with 8 bases between the two ends. The receptor was isolated from a human donor who was the organ donor for an intestinal transplant. The specimen was unstimulated CD8+ T cells sorted from spleen or lymph node cells, collected before transplant. This chain joins TRBV19 and TRBJ2-1; no definite D call. CDR3 DNA sequence: TGTGCCAGTAGTACCTCCAGTTACAATGAGCAGTTCTTC. This sequence encodes CASSTSSYNEQFF.